Included here is one T cell receptor (beta chain) sequence, with context. The antigen is unknown. The sample is drawn from a study of T cell repertoires in cytomegalovirus infection. Study-level findings and limits: The study identified carriers of CMV plus the relevant HLA from cumulative public TCR beta family frequency.

MiXCR was run by TCRdb on the reads, yielding one entry per CDR3 protein. This table holds about 68,000 distinct CDR3 sequences, more than 20% found once. The CDR3 totals 16 residues. Germline V CDR1 and CDR2: SNHLY, FYNNEI. The V gene end was trimmed by 4 bases and the J gene end by 7 bases; junction bases not matched to a gene: 9. V is TRBV2 and J is TRBJ2-2; the match to TRBD2 covers 10 bases. The source is a human donor in good health (CMV status not recorded). Some clones in this sample may be carry-over from other donors' samples. Sequenced input: PBMCs, sequenced either directly or after in vitro stimulation (not recorded which). This CDR3 is CASSGRSAGGLGELFF. The CDR3 DNA follows: TGTGCCAGCAGTGGACGTTCAGCGGGAGGGCTCGGGGAGCTGTTTTTT.